These 10 T cell receptor beta chains were all obtained from the same sample, sequenced in a study of OX40 agonist ivuxolimab in advanced cancers. Libraries were prepared by immunoSEQ multiplex PCR; TCRdb keeps only in-frame clonotypes and omits some of them. Of tens of thousands of clones listed, around 84% are singletons. Sequencing used CD4+ or CD8+ T cells sorted from blood, obtained in a trial of the OX40 agonist ivuxolimab. The source is an adult with an advanced solid tumor such as melanoma, head and neck, liver or kidney cancer.

The genes are TRBV4-2 and TRBJ2-3; the match to TRBD1 covers 7 bases. Germline V lookup: CDR1 LGHNA, CDR2 YNFKEQ. This CDR3 has 16 residues. Unmatched junction bases numbered 8, after V lost 2 bases and J lost 3 bases. The CDR3 sequence: CASSQQTGFITDTQYF. The CDR3 nucleotides read TGTGCCAGCAGCCAACAGACAGGGTTCATAACAGATACGCAGTATTTT.

The V call is TRBV6-1, the J call TRBJ1-5; 9 positions agree with TRBD1. V gave up 8 bases and J gave up 4 bases; unmatched junction bases: 9. The CDR3 contains 15 residues. The germline gives CDR1 MNHNS, CDR2 SASEGT. The CDR3: CASRGQGTANQPQHF. The CDR3 bases are TGTGCCAGCCGAGGACAGGGGACAGCAAATCAGCCCCAGCATTTT.

The J gene is TRBJ1-1, the V gene TRBV4-2; D not certain. This CDR3 is 16 amino acids long. V shed 0 bases and J shed 4 bases, with 15 bases lying between them. Germline V gene sequence: CDR1 LGHNA, CDR2 YNFKEQ. The DNA of the CDR3 is TGTGCCAGCAGCCAAGAGCGCAATTTGAGGAGCACTGAAGCTTTCTTT. Its translation: CASSQERNLRSTEAFF.

CDR3 nucleotides: TGTGCCAGCAGTGAAGGCCCCGGGTATAACACTGAAGCTTTCTTT. Its translation is CASSEGPGYNTEAFF. The chain is built from TRBV6-1 and TRBJ1-1; D is undetermined. The CDR3 sequence is 15 residues long. V was pared by 1 base and J by 2 bases, with 11 bases between. CDR1 is MNHNS and CDR2 is SASEGT in the germline V gene.

This clone was observed a few times. The chain has TRBV5-6 and TRBJ2-1; TRBD1 agrees at 9 bases. The germline gives CDR1 SGHDT, CDR2 YYEEEE. The CDR3 consists of 15 residues. The J segment lost 8 bases and the V segment lost 2 bases, leaving 8 bases of the junction unmatched. CDR3 in DNA: TGTGCCAGCAGCTTAGGGACAGGGTCGGGGTATGAGCAGTTCTTC. It is translated as CASSLGTGSGYEQFF. Full variable domain (missing parts from reference TRBV5-6 and TRBJ2-1): DAGVTQSPTHLIKTRGQQVTLRCSPKSGHDTVSWYQQALGQGPQFIFQYYEEEERQRGNFPDRFSGHQFPNYSSELNVNALLLGDSALYLCASSLGTGSGYEQFFGPGTRLTVL.

The chain uses TRBV30 and TRBJ2-7; D perhaps matches TRBD1 (6 bases). V shed 6 bases and J shed 3 bases, with 18 bases lying between them. Per germline, CDR1 GTSNPN and CDR2 SVGIG (reference sequence). The CDR3 totals 14 residues. The CDR3 DNA follows: TGTGCCTGCTCCCTTACAGGGAACCTCTACGAGCAGTACTTC. It codes for CACSLTGNLYEQYF.

The rearrangement joins TRBV2 to TRBJ1-3; D not certain. Trimming cost V 4 bases and J 1 base, with 17 bases left between them. The CDR3 has 17 amino acids. Germline CDR1 is SNHLY and CDR2 is FYNNEI. This chain's CDR3 is CASSVSEATLSGNTIYF. The CDR3 nucleotides read TGTGCCAGCAGTGTGTCGGAGGCGACTCTTTCTGGAAACACCATATATTTT.

This clone was recorded only once. This chain uses TRBV9 with TRBJ2-1; 8 bases align to TRBD2. Germline-derived CDR1 and CDR2 are SGDLS and YYNGEE. Losses at the gene ends were 3 bases for V and 4 bases for J; bases not matched to a gene: 12. The CDR3 has 17 amino acids. The DNA of the CDR3 is TGTGCCAGCAGCGGGAGCCCAGCGGGACTAGGTTACAATGAGCAGTTCTTC. Protein product: CASSGSPAGLGYNEQFF.

In this sample, this clone turned up a few times. The rearrangement uses TRBV29-1 and TRBJ1-1; D not resolved. Germline V gene sequence: CDR1 SQVTM, CDR2 ANQGSEA. The CDR3 runs to 12 residues. Trimming took 7 bases from V and 2 from J, leaving 11 bases between them. Here the CDR3 DNA reads TGCAGCGCCACCGTAATTAACACTGAAGCTTTCTTT. Amino acids: CSATVINTEAFF.

The chain is built from TRBV7-2 and TRBJ2-3; the match to TRBD1 covers 8 bases. This CDR3 region has 15 residues. The ends lost 6 bases at V and 6 bases at J; junction bases unmatched: 11. CDR1 and CDR2 (germline): SGHTA, FQGNSA. Here the CDR3 reads CASRSQGVIGDTQYF. The CDR3 nucleotides read TGTGCCAGCAGGTCACAGGGGGTTATCGGGGATACGCAGTATTTT.